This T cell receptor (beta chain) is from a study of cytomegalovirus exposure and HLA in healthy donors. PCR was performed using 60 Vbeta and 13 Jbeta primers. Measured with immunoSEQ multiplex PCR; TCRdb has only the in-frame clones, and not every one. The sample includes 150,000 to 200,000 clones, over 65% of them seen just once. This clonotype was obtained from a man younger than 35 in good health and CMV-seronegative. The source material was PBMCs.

In DNA form, the CDR3 reads TGTGCCAGCCCCGGAGGGGGCCACGAGACCCAGTACTTC. Residues: CASPGGGHETQYF. V is TRBV7-9 and J is TRBJ2-5, with a tentative D call TRBD1 (7 bases). Between the trimmed V and J ends, which lost 8 bases and 5 bases, there was a span of 15 bases. The CDR3 has 13 amino acids. Germline CDR1 SEHNR, CDR2 FQNEAQ (reference sequence).